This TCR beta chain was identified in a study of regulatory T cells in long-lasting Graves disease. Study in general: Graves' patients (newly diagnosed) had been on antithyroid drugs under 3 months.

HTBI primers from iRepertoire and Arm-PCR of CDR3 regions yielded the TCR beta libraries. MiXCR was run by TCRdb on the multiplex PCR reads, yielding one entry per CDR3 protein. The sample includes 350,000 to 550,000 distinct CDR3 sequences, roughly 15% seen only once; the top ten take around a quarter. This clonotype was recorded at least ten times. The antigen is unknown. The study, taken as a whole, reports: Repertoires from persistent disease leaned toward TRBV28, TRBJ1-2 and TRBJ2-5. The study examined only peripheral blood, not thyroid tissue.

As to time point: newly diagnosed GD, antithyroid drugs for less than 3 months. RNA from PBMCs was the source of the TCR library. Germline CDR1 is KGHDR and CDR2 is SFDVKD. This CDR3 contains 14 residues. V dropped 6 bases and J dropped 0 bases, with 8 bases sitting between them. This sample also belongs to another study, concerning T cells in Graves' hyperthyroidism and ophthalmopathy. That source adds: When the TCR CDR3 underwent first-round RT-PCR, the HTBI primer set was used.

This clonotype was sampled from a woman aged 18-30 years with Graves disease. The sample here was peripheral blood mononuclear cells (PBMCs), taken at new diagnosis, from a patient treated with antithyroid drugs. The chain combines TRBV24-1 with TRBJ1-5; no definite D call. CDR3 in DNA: TGTGCCACCAGTAGATCCCTTAGCAATCAGCCCCAGCATTTT. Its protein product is CATSRSLSNQPQHF.